One and the same sample provided the 16 T cell receptor beta chains below, sequenced in a study of yellow fever vaccine responses in identical twins. TCRdb redid the calling of the RT-PCR reads with MiXCR, one entry per CDR3 protein. The data hold 14,000 or so distinct CDR3 sequences, with about 88% observed a single time. The specimen comprised T cells from blood (PBMCs), unsorted or a sorted subset (not recorded which), sampled before or after yellow fever vaccination (not recorded which). These receptors all come from a woman aged 18 to 35 who received the yellow fever vaccine.

This clonotype was seen a single time. The chain recombines TRBV20-1 with TRBJ2-2, with 7 bases that match TRBD1. CDR3 size: 13 residues. The J segment lost 4 bases and the V segment lost 8 bases, leaving 7 bases of the junction unmatched. Germline CDR1 reads DFQATT; CDR2 reads SNEGSKA (reference sequence). CDR3 coding DNA: TGCAGTTCAACAGGGGTGGGCACCGGGGAGCTGTTTTTT. Amino acids: CSSTGVGTGELFF.

V gene TRBV19 combines with J gene TRBJ2-1; TRBD2 matches at 10 bases. CDR1 is LNHDA, CDR2 SQIVND, per germline (reference sequence). The CDR3 extends over 16 amino acids. Germline trimming cut 6 bases from V and 2 bases from J; bases unmatched to any gene: 7. CDR3 loop: CASRDILAGAYNEQFF. The CDR3 bases are TGTGCCAGTAGGGATATCCTAGCGGGAGCCTACAATGAGCAGTTCTTC.

This clonotype showed up just once. The junction shows a germline mismatch at one end, possibly a read error. V usage is TRBV7-2 and J usage is TRBJ2-1, with 10 bases identical to TRBD2. This CDR3 has 15 residues. The germline gives CDR1 SGHTA, CDR2 FQGNSA. CDR3 bases: TGTGCCAGCAGCATAGCGGGAGGCTCCTACAATGAGCAGTTCTTC. Protein sequence: CASSIAGGSYNEQFF.

The V call is TRBV18, the J call TRBJ2-5, with D tentatively TRBD1 (5 bases). CDR1 and CDR2 from the germline V gene are KGHSH and LQKENI. This CDR3 has 14 residues. The ends were cut back, 5 bases at V and 0 bases at J, with 10 bases in the middle. The CDR3 DNA reads TGTGCCAGCTCAGATAGGGGAAACCAAGAGACCCAGTACTTC. This gives the protein CASSDRGNQETQYF.

The chain carries TRBV23-1 and TRBJ2-2, with no clear D. TRBV23-1 is sorted into the ORF group, with uncertain function. The CDR3 is 13 residues long. The V gene lost 2 bases and the J gene lost 17 bases, with 18 bases spanning the gap. CDR3 coding DNA: TGCGCCAGCAGTCAACGGAAAAGGGTCGGCTGTTTTTTT. Its protein is CASSQRKRVGCFF.

This chain links TRBV7-9 with TRBJ1-1; D is possibly TRBD1 (5 bases). With 3 bases removed from V and 1 base from J, the gap between germline ends came to 12 bases. The CDR3 spans 15 residues. CDR1 is SEHNR and CDR2 is FQNEAQ in the germline V gene (reference sequence). The CDR3 DNA reads TGTGCCAGCAGCTTCGGAGGGGCCCAGAACACTGAAGCTTTCTTT. Protein product: CASSFGGAQNTEAFF.

This chain uses TRBV2 with TRBJ2-7; D is unresolved. V lost 0 bases and J lost 4, with 4 bases in between. The CDR3 is 12 residues long. Per the germline V gene, CDR1 is SNHLY and CDR2 is FYNNEI. The CDR3 spells CASSEAGYEQYF. The CDR3 DNA is TGTGCCAGCAGTGAAGCAGGATACGAGCAGTACTTC.

CDR3 coding DNA: TGTGCCAGCAGCCAAGATTGGGGGGGGGCAGGAGGCTACACCTTC. As protein: CASSQDWGGAGGYTF. The chain uses TRBV4-2 and TRBJ1-2, with a weak D call TRBD1 (6 bases). The CDR3 is 15 residues long. Trimming pared 0 bases from V and 8 bases from J, leaving 16 bases between. Germline-derived CDR1 and CDR2 are LGHNA and YNFKEQ.

The V gene is TRBV4-1, the J gene TRBJ1-1, with 8 nucleotides matching TRBD1. CDR1 is MGHRA, CDR2 YSYEKL, per germline. The V segment lost 3 bases and the J segment 7 bases; nucleotides outside the gene matches: 10. CDR3 length: 15 residues. The DNA of the CDR3 is TGCGCCAGCAGCCAGCCGGACAGGGATTCTCTTGAAGCTTTCTTT. Amino acids: CASSQPDRDSLEAFF.

The chain employs TRBV2 and TRBJ1-6; D unclear. This CDR3 comprises 13 residues. CDR1 and CDR2 (germline): SNHLY, FYNNEI. V gave up 2 bases and J gave up 7 bases, with 6 bases separating them. The CDR3 loop is CASSESGNSPLHF. The CDR3 bases are TGTGCCAGCAGTGAAAGTGGGAATTCACCCCTCCACTTT. The whole variable domain, filled in from reference TRBV2 and TRBJ1-6, reads EPEVTQTPSHQVTQMGQEVILRCVPISNHLYFYWYRQILGQKVEFLVSFYNNEISEKSEIFDDQFSVERPDGSNFTLKIRSTKLEDSAMYFCASSESGNSPLHFGNGTRLTVT.

The chain joins TRBV18 to TRBJ2-3, with 7 positions matching TRBD1. Germline V gene sequence: CDR1 KGHSH, CDR2 LQKENI. After removal of 4 bases from V and 2 bases from J, the junction contained 9 bases not matched to a gene. The CDR3 extends over 16 amino acids. The CDR3 DNA follows: TGTGCCAGCTCACACAACCGACAGGGACCCACAGATACGCAGTATTTT. Encoded protein: CASSHNRQGPTDTQYF.

The rearrangement links TRBV11-1 to TRBJ2-1, with 8 bases aligning to TRBD2. The CDR3 is 18 amino acids. CDR1 is SGHAT, CDR2 FQDESV, per germline (reference sequence). After removal of 2 bases from V and 0 bases from J, the junction contained 9 bases not matched to a gene. As DNA, the CDR3 is TGTGCCAGCAGCTTATTAGCGGGACAACAAAGCTCCTACAATGAGCAGTTCTTC. Amino acids: CASSLLAGQQSSYNEQFF. The whole variable domain, remainder taken from reference TRBV11-1 and TRBJ2-1, is EAEVAQSPRYKITEKSQAVAFWCDPISGHATLYWYRQILGQGPELLVQFQDESVVDDSQLPKDRFSAERLKGVDSTLKIQPAELGDSAMYLCASSLLAGQQSSYNEQFFGPGTRLTVL.

The V call is TRBV28, the J call TRBJ2-1; 14 nucleotides align to TRBD2. Germline V gene lookup returns CDR1 MDHEN and CDR2 SYDVKM. The CDR3 spans 15 residues. Trimming removed 5 bases from V and 9 bases from J; junction bases left unmatched: 6. CDR3 nucleotides: TGTGCCAGCAGTCCCAGACTAGCGGGGGGGCCTGAGCAGTTCTTC. As protein: CASSPRLAGGPEQFF.

This chain uses TRBV24-1 with TRBJ2-1; the D call may be TRBD1 or TRBD2 (5 bases each). Per the germline V gene, CDR1 is KGHDR and CDR2 is SFDVKD. The CDR3 extends over 13 amino acids. The ends were cut back, 0 bases at V and 12 bases at J, with 11 bases in the middle. In DNA, the CDR3 is TGTGCCACCAGTGATTTGTTTACGGGGCGGCAGTTCTTC. Translation gives CATSDLFTGRQFF.

CDR3 in amino acids: CASSEGQGAAGELFF. The CDR3, as DNA: TGCGCCAGCAGTGAGGGGCAGGGGGCCGCCGGGGAGCTGTTTTTT. V and J are TRBV10-1 and TRBJ2-2; TRBD1 matches 8 bases. The CDR3 extends over 15 amino acids. The V gene end was trimmed by 2 bases and the J gene end by 6 bases; junction bases not matched to a gene: 5. From germline, CDR1 is WNHNN and CDR2 SYGVQD (reference sequence).

V is TRBV4-1 and J is TRBJ1-2; D gene ambiguous. The CDR3 runs to 16 residues. Germline V gives CDR1 MGHRA, CDR2 YSYEKL. Trimming removed 4 bases from V and 2 bases from J, with 17 bases in between. The CDR3 here is CASSLSEATENYGYTF. CDR3 nucleotide sequence: TGCGCCAGCAGCCTTTCGGAAGCGACTGAGAACTATGGCTACACCTTC.